The 5 T cell receptor beta chains reported below all come from one sample, sequenced in a study of blood T cell repertoires in COVID-19. The data were produced by immunoSEQ multiplex PCR, yet TCRdb's version contains in-frame clones alone and is incomplete. Of approximately 97,000 clones listed, 92% were seen once; the top ten hold roughly 2.1%. Sequenced sample: peripheral blood. The receptors come from a woman in her 50s with COVID-19, enrolled during active disease.

CDR3 bases: TGTGCCTGGAGTCACAGGGGGCTGGGGAATCAGCCCCAGCATTTT. It yields the protein CAWSHRGLGNQPQHF. The chain is built from TRBV30 and TRBJ1-5, with 9 bases matching TRBD1. CDR1 and CDR2 (germline): GTSNPN, SVGIG (reference sequence). After removal of 2 bases from V and 4 bases from J, the junction contained 6 bases not matched to a gene. The CDR3 is 15 residues long.

J is TRBJ1-1 and V is TRBV19; possible D gene TRBD1, 5 bases. Trimming stripped 3 bases from V and 0 bases from J, with 11 bases between. Germline assignment: CDR1 LNHDA and CDR2 SQIVND (reference sequence). CDR3 length equals 15 residues. This CDR3 reads CASSMGTGMNTEAFF. The CDR3 DNA is TGTGCCAGTAGTATGGGTACAGGTATGAACACTGAAGCTTTCTTT.

This chain links TRBV19 with TRBJ2-6; weak D call: TRBD1 (6 bases). This CDR3 has 15 amino acids. Trimming left V 2 bases short and J 3 bases short, with 8 bases between. Germline CDR1 is LNHDA and CDR2 is SQIVND (reference sequence). In DNA form, the CDR3 reads TGTGCCAGTAGTATAAGCAGGGGTGGGGCCAACGTCCTGACTTTC. This gives the protein CASSISRGGANVLTF.

This clone was seen a few times. The DNA for the CDR3 is TGTGCTAGTGCCCCTGGGGACAGTCGAGCTTTCTTT. Translation gives CASAPGDSRAFF. V usage is TRBV12-5 and J usage is TRBJ1-1; 7 bases line up with TRBD1. With V trimmed by 7 bases and J by 10 bases, 9 bases remained unmatched. The germline V gene encodes CDR1 LGHNT and CDR2 FRNRAP. The CDR3 has 12 residues.

CDR3 amino acids: CASSFEGPGSGELFF. The CDR3 coding sequence is TGCGCCAGCAGCTTTGAAGGCCCAGGGTCCGGGGAGCTGTTTTTT. V and J are TRBV5-1 and TRBJ2-2, with D tentatively TRBD1 (5 bases). The CDR3 sequence is 15 residues long. The ends were cut back, 2 bases at V and 6 bases at J, with 14 bases in the middle. Germline V lookup: CDR1 SGHRS, CDR2 YFSETQ.